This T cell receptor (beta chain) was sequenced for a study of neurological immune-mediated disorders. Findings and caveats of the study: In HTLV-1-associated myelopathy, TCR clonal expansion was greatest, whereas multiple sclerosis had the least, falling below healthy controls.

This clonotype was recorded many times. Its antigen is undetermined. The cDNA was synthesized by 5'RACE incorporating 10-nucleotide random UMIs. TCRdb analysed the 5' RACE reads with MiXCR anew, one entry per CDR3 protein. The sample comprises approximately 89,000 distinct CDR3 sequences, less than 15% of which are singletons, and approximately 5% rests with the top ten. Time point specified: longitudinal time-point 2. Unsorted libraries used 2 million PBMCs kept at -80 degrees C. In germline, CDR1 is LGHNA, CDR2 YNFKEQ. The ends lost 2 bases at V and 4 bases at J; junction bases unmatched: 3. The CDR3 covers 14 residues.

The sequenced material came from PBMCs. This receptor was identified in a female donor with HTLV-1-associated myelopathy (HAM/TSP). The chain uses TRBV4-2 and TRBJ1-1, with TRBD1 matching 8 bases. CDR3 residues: CASSQFTGGTEAFF. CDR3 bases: TGTGCCAGCAGCCAATTTACAGGGGGCACTGAAGCTTTCTTT.